A selection of T cell receptor beta chains follows, all from one sample in a study of T cell repertoires in cytomegalovirus infection. TCRdb reprocessed the reads with MiXCR, giving one entry per CDR3 protein. Here the sample spans around 270,000 distinct CDR3 sequences, approximately 9.1% being singletons. Sequenced material: PBMCs. The source of these receptors is a human donor in good health (CMV status not recorded). Some clones in this sample may be carry-over from other donors' samples. The CDR3 runs from the conserved cysteine through the conserved F or W. A D gene is named only where the DNA matches it firmly. Clone size appears in some rows only: once, few, many, or a class for an expanded clone.

D gene | J gene | clone size | V gene | CDR3 DNA | CDR3 protein
TRBD2 | TRBJ2-3 | many | TRBV7-2 | TGTGCCAGCAGCCCATCCGCGGGGGGGCGAGATACGCAGTATTTT | CASSPSAGGRDTQYF
- | TRBJ1-5 | many | TRBV7-2 | TGTGCCAGCAGCTTACCAGGCCTTGGGCCCCAGCATTTT | CASSLPGLGPQHF
- | TRBJ1-4 | - | TRBV7-2 | TGTGCCAGCAGCTTACCGGGACGCCTCGAAAAACTGTTTTTT | CASSLPGRLEKLFF
TRBD1 | TRBJ1-6 | many | TRBV7-2 | TGTGCCAGCAGCTTACGGTACAGGGGGTCGACGCCGGCCGGTTCACCCCTCCACTTT | CASSLRYRGSTPAGSPLHF
- | TRBJ1-5 | - | TRBV20-1 | TGCAGTGCCCTCAATAGTGGGGGTAGCAATCAGCCCCAGCATTTT | CSALNSGGSNQPQHF
- | TRBJ1-1 | many | TRBV7-2 | TGTGCCAGCAGCAAGACTTCAGGGATGAACACTGAAGCTTTCTTT | CASSKTSGMNTEAFF
TRBD1 | TRBJ1-1 | - | TRBV7-6 | TGTGCCAGCAGCTTAGTGGGGAGGCAGGGGGCCACTGAAGCTTTCTTT | CASSLVGRQGATEAFF
TRBD2 | TRBJ2-2 | many | TRBV7-2 | TGTGCCAGCAGCTTAAATCCTAGCGGCGGGGAGCTGTTTTTT | CASSLNPSGGELFF
- | TRBJ2-7 | many | TRBV7-3 | TGTGCCAGCAGCCCTACGGGACCTTCCTACGAGCAGTACTTC | CASSPTGPSYEQYF
TRBD2 | TRBJ2-5 | many | TRBV7-2 | TGTGCCAGCAGTATGGGACTAGCGGGAGGGCTCGAGACCCAGTACTTC | CASSMGLAGGLETQYF
- | TRBJ2-1 | - | TRBV6-1 | TGTGCCAGCGGGGGAAGAGATCGCAATGAGCAGTTCTTC | CASGGRDRNEQFF
- | TRBJ2-3 | few | TRBV29-1 | TGCAGCGTTGATATTGCCACAGATACGCAGTATTTT | CSVDIATDTQYF
- | TRBJ1-4 | many | TRBV7-9 | TGTGCCAGCAGCCCTGGAGACAGTCCTAATGAAAAACTGTTTTTT | CASSPGDSPNEKLFF
- | TRBJ2-5 | few | TRBV29-1 | TGCAGCGTTGGTCCTTCGGGGCCGGGGACCCAGTACTTC | CSVGPSGPGTQYF
- | TRBJ1-1 | few | TRBV2 | TGTGCCATCGATTCCAGTAGCACTGAAGCTTTCTTT | CAIDSSSTEAFF
TRBD2 | TRBJ2-1 | many | TRBV27 | TGTGCCAGCGCGGCTCTAGCGGCGACCCCCGGAGGGCAGTTCTTC | CASAALAATPGGQFF
TRBD1 | TRBJ2-4 | many | TRBV11-2 | TGTGCCAGCAGCTTGCCCGTCGGTAGGGGGCAGGTGGCCAAAAACATTCAGTACTTC | CASSLPVGRGQVAKNIQYF
TRBD1 | TRBJ2-2 | many | TRBV12-3/TRBV12-4 | TGTGCCAGCAGACGACAGGGTTTAAGGGAGCTGTTTTTT | CASRRQGLRELFF
TRBD2 | TRBJ2-2 | many | TRBV7-2 | TGTGCCAGCAGCATGGGGGGACTAGCGGGGGCGAACACCGGGGAGCTGTTTTTT | CASSMGGLAGANTGELFF
- | TRBJ1-2 | many | TRBV7-8 | TGTGCCAGCAGCGAGGCCAGTATCTTGGACACCACTAACTATGGCTACACCTTC | CASSEASILDTTNYGYTF
- | TRBJ1-1 | many | TRBV7-2 | TGTGCCAGCAGCTTGGACACGGATCCGAACACTGAAGCTTTCTTT | CASSLDTDPNTEAFF
- | TRBJ1-6 | many | TRBV28 | TGTGCCAGCAGTTCCCTCGGGGACATATATTCACCCCTCCACTTT | CASSSLGDIYSPLHF
- | TRBJ2-7 | many | TRBV12-3/TRBV12-4 | TGTGCCAGCAGTTTAAGTAGTCGGGGAAGAGGCTACGAGCAGTACTTC | CASSLSSRGRGYEQYF
TRBD1 | TRBJ1-4 | many | TRBV7-9 | TGTGCCAGCAGCCGCGACAGGGGGCTTGAAAAACTGTTTTTT | CASSRDRGLEKLFF
- | TRBJ2-7 | - | TRBV30 | TGTGCCTGGAGGATTGGTGGCGGGGTCCACGAGCAGTACTTC | CAWRIGGGVHEQYF
- | TRBJ1-5 | few | TRBV18 | TGTGCCAGCTCACCGGGCAGCTTCCAGCCCCAGCATTTT | CASSPGSFQPQHF
- | TRBJ1-1 | - | TRBV6-2/TRBV6-3 | TGTGCCAGCAGACCGGTCAACATCAACACTGAAGCTTTCTTT | CASRPVNINTEAFF
- | TRBJ1-1 | few | TRBV14 | TGTGCCAGCAGCCAAGAGACTGAAGCTTTCTTT | CASSQETEAFF
TRBD1 | TRBJ1-2 | - | TRBV27 | TGTGCCAGCAGTCCTACCGGGACAGGTCATTATGGCTACACCTTC | CASSPTGTGHYGYTF
- | TRBJ1-1 | few | TRBV27 | TGTGCCAGCAGTTACCTAGGAGATAACACTGAAGCTTTCTTT | CASSYLGDNTEAFF
- | TRBJ2-1 | many | TRBV20-1 | TGCAGCCCTAGAAACAGCCGCTCCTACAATGAGCAGTTCTTC | CSPRNSRSYNEQFF
- | TRBJ1-1 | many | TRBV7-8 | TGTGCCAGCAGCTTACGGCCGGGGCCCATGAACACTGAAGCTTTCTTT | CASSLRPGPMNTEAFF
TRBD1 | TRBJ2-2 | many | TRBV20-1 | TGCAGTGCGCCAGGGGGTGACGGGGAGCTGTTTTTT | CSAPGGDGELFF
- | TRBJ2-7 | many | TRBV10-3 | TGTGCCATCAGTGACCTTGTGGGGGGCCGCACCTACGAGCAGTACTTC | CAISDLVGGRTYEQYF
TRBD2 | TRBJ2-3 | - | TRBV28 | TGTGCCAGCAGCCTCTTTAGCGGGAGGGTTGGCACAGATACGCAGTATTTT | CASSLFSGRVGTDTQYF
- | TRBJ1-3 | few | TRBV2 | TGTGCCAGCAGTGAACACCAGGCAGGTCGAACTGGAAACACCATATATTTT | CASSEHQAGRTGNTIYF
- | TRBJ1-1 | few | TRBV28 | TGTGCCAGCAGCTTTTACGGCAAGGGGCTGAACACTGAAGCTTTCTTT | CASSFYGKGLNTEAFF
TRBD2 | TRBJ2-1 | many | TRBV12-3/TRBV12-4 | TGTGCCAGCAGTTCTACTAGCGGGTCCTACAATGAGCAGTTCTTC | CASSSTSGSYNEQFF
- | TRBJ2-7 | few | TRBV6-2/TRBV6-3 | TGTGCCAGCAGTCCGAACCGGGACCGCCAAGGGGAGCAGTACTTC | CASSPNRDRQGEQYF
TRBD1 | TRBJ1-5 | many | TRBV7-2 | TGTGCCAGCAGCTTAGTAGTTATGGGACAGGGGGCGTCGGGCAATCAGCCCCAGCATTTT | CASSLVVMGQGASGNQPQHF
TRBD1 | TRBJ1-4 | - | TRBV7-2 | TGTGCCAGCAGCCAGGACAGGAGTAATGAAAAACTGTTTTTT | CASSQDRSNEKLFF
- | TRBJ2-3 | - | TRBV27 | TGTGCCAGCAGTTTCGAGGGGAGGCAAACAGATACGCAGTATTTT | CASSFEGRQTDTQYF
- | TRBJ1-2 | many | TRBV28 | TGTGCCAGCAGTTTATCCGCAGGGCTTAGCTATGGCTACACCTTC | CASSLSAGLSYGYTF
- | TRBJ1-6 | few | TRBV20-1 | TGCAGTGCCGGAGGGGGAAATTCACCCCTCCACTTT | CSAGGGNSPLHF
- | TRBJ2-7 | many | TRBV28 | TGTGCCAGCAGTGTCGGTGGGGGGGCGCGAGGCGAGCAGTACTTC | CASSVGGGARGEQYF
- | TRBJ1-4 | many | TRBV6-6 | TGTGCCAGCAGTGACCCCAGGGTTGAAAAACTGTTTTTT | CASSDPRVEKLFF
- | TRBJ2-2 | many | TRBV12-5 | TGTGCTAGTGGTTTGGGTGGGAGTAACACCGGGGAGCTGTTTTTT | CASGLGGSNTGELFF
- | TRBJ2-6 | many | TRBV7-6 | TGTGCCAGCAGCCGCGACAGGAGCTCTGGGGCCAACGTCCTGACTTTC | CASSRDRSSGANVLTF
- | TRBJ1-2 | few | TRBV4-3 | TGCGCCAGCAGCCAAGATGACGGGATAGGTGGCTACACCTTC | CASSQDDGIGGYTF
TRBD1 | TRBJ2-1 | many | TRBV7-3 | TGTGCCAGCAGCCCGGGACAGGGGGCTTTTAGTGAGCAGTTCTTC | CASSPGQGAFSEQFF
TRBD1 | TRBJ1-5 | - | TRBV20-1 | TGCAGTGCTAGAGTTGCAGGGGGGCGCAATCAGCCCCAGCATTTT | CSARVAGGRNQPQHF
- | TRBJ1-1 | few | TRBV5-1 | TGCGCCAGCCGGAGGGCCAGGGGAATTCTGGCTGAAGCTTTCTTT | CASRRARGILAEAFF
- | TRBJ2-1 | many | TRBV7-9 | TGTGCCAGCAGCTTGGGGACGTCCGACTCCTACAATGAGCAGTTCTTC | CASSLGTSDSYNEQFF
- | TRBJ2-1 | - | TRBV11-2 | TGTGCCAGCAGTGTTGGACAGAGCTCCTACAATGAGCAGTTCTTC | CASSVGQSSYNEQFF
- | TRBJ2-1 | many | TRBV28 | TGTGCCAGCAGGGGACGTGGGAGTGAGCAGTTCTTC | CASRGRGSEQFF